The 27 T cell receptor beta chains presented below share a single source sample, sequenced in a study of T cells after yellow fever vaccination. TCRdb re-derived calls from the 5' RACE reads in MiXCR, one entry per CDR3 protein. The sample lists 300,000 to 400,000 distinct CDR3 sequences, 4% occurring once. Sequencing was performed on PBMCs, taken 5 days after the yellow fever booster vaccination. The receptors were sampled from a man between 18 and 35 years old who received the YFV17D yellow fever vaccine.

This sequence joins TRBV19 and TRBJ2-7; possible D gene TRBD1, 6 bases. Germline CDR1 reads LNHDA; CDR2 reads SQIVND (reference sequence). Between the trimmed V and J ends, which lost 7 bases and 2 bases, there was a span of 18 bases. The CDR3 length is 15 residues. The CDR3 is CASTRGQTYPYEQYF. CDR3 DNA sequence: TGTGCCAGTACCAGGGGCCAGACCTATCCCTACGAGCAGTACTTC.

The rearrangement joins TRBV28 to TRBJ2-7, with D possibly matching TRBD1 (6 bases). This CDR3 comprises 16 residues. The germline V gene has CDR1 MDHEN and CDR2 SYDVKM. The germline V and J ends were trimmed by 4 bases and 2 bases, with 18 bases remaining between them. This CDR3 is CASSSTRQERAYEQYF. The CDR3 region has the DNA TGTGCCAGCAGTTCCACCCGACAGGAAAGGGCCTACGAGCAGTACTTC.

This rearrangement joins TRBV5-4 to TRBJ2-1, with 7 positions matching TRBD1. Germline trimming cut 1 base from V and 9 bases from J; bases unmatched to any gene: 10. This CDR3 comprises 15 residues. Per germline, CDR1 SGHNT and CDR2 YYREEE (reference sequence). The DNA of the CDR3 is TGTGCCAGCAGCTTGTTAGGACAGGTAGTTGGTGAGCAGTTCTTC. It specifies CASSLLGQVVGEQFF.

This clonotype was observed a few times. The chain employs TRBV10-3 and TRBJ1-2; D is perhaps TRBD1 (6 bases). There are 15 residues in the CDR3. Germline loops: CDR1 ENHRY, CDR2 SYGVKD. The germline V and J ends were trimmed by 5 bases and 1 base, with 14 bases remaining between them. The CDR3 region has the DNA TGTGCCATCAGTCAAGAGGACAGCATTAACTATGGCTACACCTTC. Protein: CAISQEDSINYGYTF.

This clonotype was counted between two and nine times. The chain joins TRBV7-6 to TRBJ2-5; D might be TRBD2 (6 bases). The V gene's germline CDR1 is SGHVS and CDR2 FNYEAQ. V gave up 11 bases and J gave up 1 base, with 8 bases separating them. The CDR3 has 11 residues. The CDR3 region is CASGLQETQYF. CDR3 in DNA: TGTGCCTCGGGACTCCAAGAGACCCAGTACTTC.

This clonotype was counted at least ten times. This chain connects TRBV24-1 to TRBJ2-3, with 12 bases fitting TRBD2. Germline CDR1 KGHDR, CDR2 SFDVKD. Trimming cost V 6 bases and J 4 bases; bases outside gene matches: 4. The CDR3 totals 15 residues. CDR3 loop: CATSPASGGADTQYF. For the CDR3, the DNA is TGTGCCACCAGTCCTGCTAGCGGGGGGGCAGATACGCAGTATTTT.

This clonotype was seen a few times. V is TRBV6-6 and J is TRBJ2-5; D unresolved. CDR1 is MNHNY and CDR2 is SVGAGI in the germline V gene (reference sequence). Trimming stripped 6 bases from V and 5 bases from J, with 19 bases between. The CDR3 loop spans 15 amino acids. The CDR3 DNA reads TGTGCCAGCAGGGTCAATCTTGATAGGTACGAGACCCAGTACTTC. Protein: CASRVNLDRYETQYF.

This clonotype has more than one count but fewer than ten. This chain connects TRBV7-9 to TRBJ2-6; D not resolved. This CDR3 comprises 14 residues. The V gene lost 8 bases and the J gene lost 0 bases, with 8 bases spanning the gap. Germline V lookup: CDR1 SEHNR, CDR2 FQNEAQ (reference sequence). The CDR3 is CASPTPSGANVLTF. In DNA, the CDR3 is TGTGCCAGCCCTACCCCCTCTGGGGCCAACGTCCTGACTTTC.

V and J are TRBV18 and TRBJ1-5; TRBD1 is a possible D gene (5 bases). The germline CDR1 and CDR2 sequences are KGHSH and LQKENI. This CDR3 spans 14 amino acids. The V end was cut by 3 bases, the J end by 5 bases, with 11 bases between. DNA for the CDR3: TGTGCCAGCTCACCCCGGGACGGATATCAGCCCCAGCATTTT. Protein: CASSPRDGYQPQHF.

The genes are TRBV20-1 and TRBJ2-7; no firm D call. Trimming cost V 0 bases and J 4 bases, with 7 bases left between them. This CDR3 is 12 amino acids long. The germline V gene encodes CDR1 DFQATT and CDR2 SNEGSKA (reference sequence). The CDR3 DNA reads as TGCAGTGCTAGAGAGTTCATGTACGAGCAGTACTTC. Protein product: CSAREFMYEQYF.

This clonotype was observed at least ten times. The chain employs TRBV9 and TRBJ2-2; D tentatively fits TRBD1 or TRBD2 (5 bases each). The CDR3 sequence is 17 residues long. Germline V gene lookup returns CDR1 SGDLS and CDR2 YYNGEE. Trimming pared 1 base from V and 4 bases from J, leaving 17 bases between. CDR3 nucleotides: TGTGCCAGCAGCGTATCCGGGGCGGTTCTCGGCACCGGGGAGCTGTTTTTT. This translates into CASSVSGAVLGTGELFF.

This clonotype was observed a few times. The rearrangement links TRBV19 to TRBJ2-4; D is possibly TRBD1 (6 bases). This CDR3 region has 14 residues. V lost 5 bases, J lost 2 bases, and 10 bases lay in between. Germline V gene lookup returns CDR1 LNHDA and CDR2 SQIVND (reference sequence). The CDR3, as DNA: TGTGCCAGTAGTGGTCAGGGGACCAAAAACATTCAGTACTTC. It specifies CASSGQGTKNIQYF. Full variable domain (outside the CDR3, taken from reference TRBV19 and TRBJ2-4): DGGITQSPKYLFRKEGQNVTLSCEQNLNHDAMYWYRQDPGQGLRLIYYSQIVNDFQKGDIAEGYSVSREKKESFPLTVTSAQKNPTAFYLCASSGQGTKNIQYFGAGTRLSVL.

This chain uses TRBV7-9 with TRBJ2-3; 7 bases match TRBD2. The CDR3 length is 14 residues. V shed 5 bases, J shed 2 bases, and the junction held 4 bases outside the gene matches. Germline CDR1 SEHNR, CDR2 FQNEAQ (reference sequence). The CDR3 sequence: CASSQAGHTDTQYF. CDR3 nucleotides: TGTGCCAGCAGCCAAGCGGGGCACACAGATACGCAGTATTTT.

This clonotype was counted many times. The V gene is TRBV3-1, the J gene TRBJ2-5; D uncertain. V lost 2 bases to trimming and J lost 5 bases, with 15 bases between them. CDR1 and CDR2 (germline): LGHDT, YNNKEL (reference sequence). This CDR3 has 15 residues. Here the CDR3 reads CASSQLRVARETQYF. DNA of the CDR3: TGTGCCAGCAGCCAACTTCGGGTAGCACGGGAGACCCAGTACTTC.

This clonotype was counted a few times. This chain joins TRBV29-1 and TRBJ1-1; D remains unclear. V lost 1 base, J lost 10 bases, and 13 bases lay in between. The V gene's germline CDR1 is SQVTM and CDR2 ANQGSEA. The CDR3 is 12 amino acids. The CDR3 protein is CSVEVSAHGAFF. CDR3 bases: TGCAGCGTTGAAGTAAGCGCCCATGGAGCTTTCTTT.

In this sample, this clonotype turned up a few times. This sequence joins TRBV6-5 and TRBJ1-1; tentatively, D is TRBD1 (6 bases). Germline CDR1 MNHEY, CDR2 SVGAGI. This CDR3 comprises 13 residues. Trimming pared 0 bases from V and 10 bases from J, leaving 12 bases between. The CDR3 protein is CASSYSHRVGAFF. The CDR3 region has the DNA TGTGCCAGCAGTTACTCTCACAGGGTAGGAGCTTTCTTT.

This clonotype was observed a handful of times. V is TRBV29-1 and J is TRBJ1-4; D uncertain. CDR1 is SQVTM and CDR2 is ANQGSEA in the germline V gene. This CDR3 comprises 14 residues. The V end was cut by 1 base, the J end by 5 bases, with 11 bases between. The CDR3 DNA sequence: TGCAGCGTTGAAGCCACCGGGGAAAATGAAAAACTGTTTTTT. This codes for CSVEATGENEKLFF.

This clonotype occurred many times. The J gene is TRBJ2-1, the V gene TRBV6-2 or TRBV6-3, with 7 bases that match TRBD1. J lost 4 bases, V lost 4 bases, and 4 bases had no gene match. The CDR3 runs 14 residues. CDR1 is MNHEY, CDR2 SVGEGT, per germline. The CDR3 loop is CASSSGTDYNEQFF. The DNA for the CDR3 is TGTGCCAGCAGTTCCGGGACAGATTACAATGAGCAGTTCTTC.

On this clonotype itself: A clone one base away is much larger, so this may be a read error. This chain joins TRBV7-2 and TRBJ2-1; no reliable D call. This CDR3 contains 11 residues. Trimming pared 5 bases from V and 9 bases from J, leaving 8 bases between. Per the germline V gene, CDR1 is SGHTA and CDR2 is FQGNSA. CDR3 sequence reads: CASSPAIEQFF. The DNA for the CDR3 is TGTGCCAGCAGCCCCGCCATTGAGCAGTTCTTC.

The CDR3 loop reads CSVPTTSGGYNEQFF. CDR3 nucleotides: TGCAGTGTTCCAACCACTAGCGGGGGATACAATGAGCAGTTCTTC. The chain links TRBV20-1 to TRBJ2-1, with 11 bases aligning to TRBD2. V shed 7 bases and J 4 bases; nucleotides not matched to a gene: 9. The germline CDR1 and CDR2 sequences are DFQATT and SNEGSKA (reference sequence). This CDR3 has 15 amino acids.

The chain couples TRBV20-1 to TRBJ1-5, with D possibly TRBD1 on 5 matching bases. Germline values: CDR1 DFQATT, CDR2 SNEGSKA (reference sequence). V lost 0 bases, J lost 4 bases, and 13 bases lay in between. The CDR3 consists of 15 residues. CDR3 in DNA: TGCAGTGCTAGAGATATCACAGGCGATAATCAGCCCCAGCATTTT. Its protein product is CSARDITGDNQPQHF.

This clonotype was counted ten times or more. The chain links TRBV29-1 to TRBJ1-1; D is undetermined. V was cut by 4 bases and J by 4 bases, with 10 bases left in between. The CDR3 contains 12 residues. From germline, CDR1 is SQVTM and CDR2 ANQGSEA. CDR3 protein: CSVVQVTTEAFF. CDR3 DNA sequence: TGCAGCGTTGTCCAGGTTACCACTGAAGCTTTCTTT.

This clonotype has a handful of counts. The rearrangement uses TRBV4-1 and TRBJ2-5; D possibly corresponds to TRBD2 (6 bases). The CDR3 totals 15 residues. In germline, CDR1 is MGHRA, CDR2 YSYEKL. Between the trimmed V and J ends, which lost 4 bases and 2 bases, there was a span of 14 bases. The CDR3 DNA is TGCGCCAGCAGCCCCGTCTCGGGAGTGCAAGAGACCCAGTACTTC. Residues: CASSPVSGVQETQYF.

The chain combines TRBV5-5 with TRBJ2-1; no firm D call. V was trimmed by 0 bases and J by 7 bases, leaving 11 bases between them. Germline values: CDR1 SGHKS, CDR2 YYEKEE (reference sequence). The CDR3 spans 14 residues. CDR3 sequence reads: CASSLEPIGNEQFF. For the CDR3, the DNA is TGTGCCAGCAGCTTGGAACCAATCGGAAATGAGCAGTTCTTC.

This clonotype was picked up many times. The CDR3 DNA is TGTGCCAGCAACAAACGCGGGGGGGAATATGGCTACACCTTC. Its translation: CASNKRGGEYGYTF. The V gene is TRBV6-6, the J gene TRBJ1-2; the D gene is possibly TRBD1 (5 bases). Trimming took 7 bases from V and 5 from J, leaving 17 bases between them. Germline CDR1 reads MNHNY; CDR2 reads SVGAGI (reference sequence). This CDR3 has 14 amino acids.

This clonotype was counted a few times. This chain uses TRBV12-3 or TRBV12-4 with TRBJ1-2; D is perhaps TRBD1 (5 bases). CDR3 length: 12 residues. Between the trimmed V and J ends, which lost 6 bases and 7 bases, there was a span of 12 bases. The chain's CDR3 is CASRGRVSGYTF. In DNA form, the CDR3 reads TGTGCCAGCAGAGGCAGGGTCAGTGGCTACACCTTC.

This clonotype was counted a few times. The chain couples TRBV6-6 to TRBJ1-1; D is undetermined. Trimming took 0 bases from V and 1 from J, leaving 12 bases between them. Germline V gene sequence: CDR1 MNHNY, CDR2 SVGAGI (reference sequence). The CDR3 has 16 residues. The DNA for the CDR3 is TGTGCCAGCAGTTACTCCGGGCACCGGTCGAACACTGAAGCTTTCTTT. Its protein is CASSYSGHRSNTEAFF.